These 9 T cell receptor beta chains were sequenced from one sample in a study of T cell responses to AZD1222 COVID-19 vaccine. Generated by immunoSEQ multiplex PCR, the TCRdb table keeps only in-frame clones and is missing some. The table lists 59,000 or so clones, approximately 79% of them singletons, with 10% in the top ten. Sequencing used peripheral blood, obtained on day 0 of AZD1222 vaccination. These receptors all come from an adult in good health.

The CDR3 DNA reads as TGTGCCAGCAGCCCAACACTCAGGCGGGCCGGGGACGAGCAGTACTTC. This gives the protein CASSPTLRRAGDEQYF. The chain joins TRBV7-9 to TRBJ2-7, with a possible D match to TRBD2 (5 bases). The CDR3 is 16 amino acids. Germline V gives CDR1 SEHNR, CDR2 FQNEAQ (reference sequence). The ends were cut back, 5 bases at V and 5 bases at J, with 22 bases in the middle.

The chain combines TRBV7-9 with TRBJ1-3; a weak D match, TRBD1 (6 bases). Trimming cost V 4 bases and J 6 bases, with 19 bases left between them. The CDR3 sequence is 16 residues long. CDR1 and CDR2 from the germline V gene are SEHNR and FQNEAQ (reference sequence). CDR3 nucleotides: TGTGCCAGCAGCTCCCAGGGGACGGGGGCTGCAAACACCATATATTTT. As protein: CASSSQGTGAANTIYF.

This chain joins TRBV2 and TRBJ2-7; 9 positions agree with TRBD2. CDR1 is SNHLY, CDR2 FYNNEI, per germline. The CDR3 totals 16 residues. V was pared by 6 bases and J by 1 base, with 10 bases of the junction left unmatched. This CDR3 is CASRPGLARTSYEQYF. CDR3 nucleotides: TGTGCCAGCAGGCCTGGACTAGCGAGGACGTCCTACGAGCAGTACTTC.

In nucleotides, the CDR3 is TGTGCCAGCAGCTTAGGTTTAGCAGGGGGGAGAGATACGCAGTATTTT. Translation: CASSLGLAGGRDTQYF. The chain combines TRBV7-9 with TRBJ2-3; the D gene is possibly TRBD1 (7 bases). This CDR3 spans 16 amino acids. Trimming took off 1 base at V and 5 bases at J, with 16 bases between the two ends. Germline V gives CDR1 SEHNR, CDR2 FQNEAQ (reference sequence).

This clone was seen a single time. The gene calls are TRBV18 and TRBJ1-6; TRBD1 agrees at 10 bases. The CDR3 contains 14 residues. V was pared by 3 bases and J by 11 bases, with 4 bases of the junction left unmatched. The germline V gene encodes CDR1 KGHSH and CDR2 LQKENI. For the CDR3, the DNA is TGTGCCAGCTCACCCGGACAGGGGGGGGCACCCCTCCACTTT. Amino acids: CASSPGQGGAPLHF.

The chain employs TRBV18 and TRBJ2-1; 7 nucleotides match TRBD2. The CDR3 is made up of 17 amino acids. After removal of 2 bases from V and 1 base from J, the junction contained 8 bases not matched to a gene. CDR1 and CDR2 (germline): KGHSH, LQKENI. DNA of the CDR3: TGTGCCAGCTCACCAGAAGGTGACGGGAGGTCCTACAATGAGCAGTTCTTC. Translating gives CASSPEGDGRSYNEQFF.

V and J are TRBV5-5 and TRBJ2-7; D may be TRBD2 (5 bases). V lost 0 bases to trimming and J lost 4 bases, with 17 bases between them. Germline CDR1 and CDR2: SGHKS and YYEKEE (reference sequence). The CDR3 length is 16 residues. CDR3 loop: CASSLAPRARGYEQYF. CDR3 in DNA: TGTGCCAGCAGCTTGGCCCCCCGGGCCAGAGGGTACGAGCAGTACTTC.

The rearrangement joins TRBV6-2 or TRBV6-3 to TRBJ2-3, with 13 bases fitting TRBD2. V gave up 0 bases and J gave up 0 bases; unmatched junction bases: 3. In germline, CDR1 is MNHEY, CDR2 SVGEGT. This CDR3 comprises 18 residues. The CDR3: CASSYSGLAGPSTDTQYF. CDR3 nucleotides: TGTGCCAGCAGTTACTCGGGACTAGCGGGGCCCAGCACAGATACGCAGTATTTT.

The genes are TRBV4-1 and TRBJ2-1; 8 bases agree with TRBD2. Germline-derived CDR1 and CDR2 are MGHRA and YSYEKL. The CDR3 contains 15 residues. The trim removed 2 bases at V and 10 bases at J, leaving 10 bases unmatched. The CDR3 DNA is TGCGCCAGCAGCCAACCCCCGGGCTTAGCGGGAGAGCAGTTCTTC. Protein: CASSQPPGLAGEQFF.